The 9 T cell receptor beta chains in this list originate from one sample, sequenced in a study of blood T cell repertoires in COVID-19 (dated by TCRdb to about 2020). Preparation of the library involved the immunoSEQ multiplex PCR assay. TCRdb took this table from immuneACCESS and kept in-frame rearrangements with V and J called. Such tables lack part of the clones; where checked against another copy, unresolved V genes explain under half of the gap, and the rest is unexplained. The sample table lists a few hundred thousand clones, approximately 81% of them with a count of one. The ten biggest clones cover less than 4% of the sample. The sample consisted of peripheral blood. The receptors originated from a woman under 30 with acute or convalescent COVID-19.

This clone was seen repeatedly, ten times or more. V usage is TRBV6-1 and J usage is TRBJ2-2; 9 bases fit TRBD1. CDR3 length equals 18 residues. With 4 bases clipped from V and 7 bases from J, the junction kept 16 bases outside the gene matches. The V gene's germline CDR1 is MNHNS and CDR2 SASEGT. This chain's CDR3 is CASSGRPGTGLDVGELFF. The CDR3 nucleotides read TGTGCCAGCAGTGGGCGTCCCGGGACAGGGTTGGATGTCGGGGAGCTGTTTTTT.

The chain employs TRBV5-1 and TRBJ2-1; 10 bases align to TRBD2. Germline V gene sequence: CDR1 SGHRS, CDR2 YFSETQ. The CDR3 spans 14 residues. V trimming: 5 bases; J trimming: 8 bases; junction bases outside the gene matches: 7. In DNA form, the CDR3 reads TGCGCCAGCAGAGCTAGCGGGAGTTACCATGAGCAGTTCTTC. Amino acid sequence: CASRASGSYHEQFF.

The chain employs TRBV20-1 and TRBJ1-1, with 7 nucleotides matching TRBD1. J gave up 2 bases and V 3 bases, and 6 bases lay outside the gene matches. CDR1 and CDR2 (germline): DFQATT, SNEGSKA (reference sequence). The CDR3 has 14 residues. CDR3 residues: CSASRTGANTEAFF. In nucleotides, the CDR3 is TGCAGTGCTAGTAGGACAGGAGCAAACACTGAAGCTTTCTTT.

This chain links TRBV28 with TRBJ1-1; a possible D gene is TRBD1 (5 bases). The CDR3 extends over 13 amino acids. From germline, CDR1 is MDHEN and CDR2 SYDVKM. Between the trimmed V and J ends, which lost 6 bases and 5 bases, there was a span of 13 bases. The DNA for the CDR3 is TGTGCCAGCAGGGGACCCGGGAGGACTGAAGCTTTCTTT. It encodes CASRGPGRTEAFF.

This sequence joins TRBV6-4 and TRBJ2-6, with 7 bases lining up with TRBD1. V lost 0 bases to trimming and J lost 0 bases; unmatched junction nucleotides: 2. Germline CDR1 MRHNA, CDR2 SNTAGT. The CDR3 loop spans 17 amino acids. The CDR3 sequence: CASSDSWTGSGANVLTF. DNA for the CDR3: TGTGCCAGCAGTGACTCGTGGACAGGCTCTGGGGCCAACGTCCTGACTTTC.

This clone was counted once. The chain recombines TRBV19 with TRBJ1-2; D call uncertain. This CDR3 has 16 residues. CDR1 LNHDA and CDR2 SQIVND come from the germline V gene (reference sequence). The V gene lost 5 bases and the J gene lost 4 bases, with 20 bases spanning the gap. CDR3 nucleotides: TGTGCCAGTAGTCCTACCGAGAGGGTTGGTGGCTATGGCTACACCTTC. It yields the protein CASSPTERVGGYGYTF.

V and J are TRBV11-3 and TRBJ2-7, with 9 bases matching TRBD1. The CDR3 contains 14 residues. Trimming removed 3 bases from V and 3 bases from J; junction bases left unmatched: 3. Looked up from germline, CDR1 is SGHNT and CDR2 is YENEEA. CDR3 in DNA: TGTGCCAGCAGCTTCGCGGGACAGGGCTACGAGCAGTACTTC. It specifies CASSFAGQGYEQYF.

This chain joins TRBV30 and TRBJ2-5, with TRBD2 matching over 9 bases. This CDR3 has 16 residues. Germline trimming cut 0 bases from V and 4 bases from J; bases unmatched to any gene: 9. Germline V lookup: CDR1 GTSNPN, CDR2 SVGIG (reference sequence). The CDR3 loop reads CAWSVQLAGGRETQYF. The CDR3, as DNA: TGTGCCTGGAGTGTACAATTGGCGGGAGGGAGAGAGACCCAGTACTTC.

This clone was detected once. CDR3 sequence (DNA): TGTGCCAGTAGTGCAACAGTATCCTACAATGAGCAGTTCTTC. It yields the protein CASSATVSYNEQFF. The genes are TRBV19 and TRBJ2-1, with no clear D. Germline CDR1 is LNHDA and CDR2 is SQIVND (reference sequence). The length of the CDR3 is 14 residues. With 5 bases removed from V and 1 base from J, the gap between germline ends came to 9 bases.